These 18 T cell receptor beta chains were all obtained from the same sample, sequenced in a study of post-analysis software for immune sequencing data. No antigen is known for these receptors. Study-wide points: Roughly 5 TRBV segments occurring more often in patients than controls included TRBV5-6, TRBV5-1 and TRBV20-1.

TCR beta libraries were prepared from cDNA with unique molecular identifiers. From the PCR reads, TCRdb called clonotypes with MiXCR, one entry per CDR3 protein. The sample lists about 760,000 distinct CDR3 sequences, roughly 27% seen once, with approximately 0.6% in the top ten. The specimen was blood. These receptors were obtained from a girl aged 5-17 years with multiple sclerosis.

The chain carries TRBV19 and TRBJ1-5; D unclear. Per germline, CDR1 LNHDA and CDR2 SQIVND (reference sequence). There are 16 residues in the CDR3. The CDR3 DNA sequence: TGTACCACTAGTATAGTCGCGGGGAGGGGCAATCAGCCCCAGCATTTT. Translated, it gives CTTSIVAGRGNQPQHF.

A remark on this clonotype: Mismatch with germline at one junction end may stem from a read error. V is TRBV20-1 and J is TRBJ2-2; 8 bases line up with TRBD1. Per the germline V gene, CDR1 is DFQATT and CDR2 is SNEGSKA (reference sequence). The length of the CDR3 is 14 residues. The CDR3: CSADRGAGTGERFF. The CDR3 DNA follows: TGCAGTGCTGACAGGGGCGCAGGCACCGGGGAGCGGTTTTTT.

DNA for the CDR3: TGCGCCAGCAGCCCCCCGCGCGGTGAGCAGTTCTTC. Amino acid sequence: CASSPPRGEQFF. The rearrangement uses TRBV4-1 and TRBJ2-1, with D unclear. V was cut by 4 bases and J by 9 bases, with 10 bases left in between. Germline loops: CDR1 MGHRA, CDR2 YSYEKL. The CDR3 is 12 amino acids.

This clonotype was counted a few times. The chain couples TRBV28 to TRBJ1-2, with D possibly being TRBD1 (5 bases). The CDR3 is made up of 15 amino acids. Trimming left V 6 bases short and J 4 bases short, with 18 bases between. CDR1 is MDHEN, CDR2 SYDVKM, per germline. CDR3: CASRPFRGAAYGYTF. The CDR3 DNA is TGTGCCAGCAGACCTTTCCGAGGGGCCGCCTATGGCTACACCTTC.

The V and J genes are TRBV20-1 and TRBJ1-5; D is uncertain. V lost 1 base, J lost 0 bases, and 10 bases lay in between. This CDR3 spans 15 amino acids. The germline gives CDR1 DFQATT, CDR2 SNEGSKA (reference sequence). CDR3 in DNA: TGCAGTGCTAGAGTAAAGCCCTATAGCAATCAGCCCCAGCATTTT. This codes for CSARVKPYSNQPQHF.

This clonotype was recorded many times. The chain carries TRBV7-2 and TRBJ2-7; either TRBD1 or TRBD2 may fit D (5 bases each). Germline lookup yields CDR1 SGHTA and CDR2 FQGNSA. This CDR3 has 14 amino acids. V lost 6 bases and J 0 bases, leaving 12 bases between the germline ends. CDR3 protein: CASRIWGSSYEQYF. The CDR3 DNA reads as TGTGCCAGCAGGATCTGGGGGAGCTCCTACGAGCAGTACTTC. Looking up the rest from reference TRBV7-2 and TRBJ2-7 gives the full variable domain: GAGVSQSPSNKVTEKGKDVELRCDPISGHTALYWYRQSLGQGLEFLIYFQGNSAPDKSGLPSDRFSAERTGGSVSTLTIQRTQQEDSAVYLCASRIWGSSYEQYFGPGTRLTVT.

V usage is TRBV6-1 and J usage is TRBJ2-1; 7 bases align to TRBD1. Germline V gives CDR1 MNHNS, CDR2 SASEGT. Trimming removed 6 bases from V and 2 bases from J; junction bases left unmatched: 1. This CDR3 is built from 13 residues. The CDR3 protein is CASRTGPYNEQFF. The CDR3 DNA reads TGTGCCAGCAGGACAGGGCCCTACAATGAGCAGTTCTTC.

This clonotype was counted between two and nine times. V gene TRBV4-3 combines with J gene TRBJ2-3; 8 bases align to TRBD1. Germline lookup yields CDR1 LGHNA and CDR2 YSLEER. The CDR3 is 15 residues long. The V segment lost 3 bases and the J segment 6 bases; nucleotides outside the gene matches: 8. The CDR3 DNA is TGCGCCAGCAGCCAGATCAGGGGGCGTGGGGATACGCAGTATTTT. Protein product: CASSQIRGRGDTQYF.

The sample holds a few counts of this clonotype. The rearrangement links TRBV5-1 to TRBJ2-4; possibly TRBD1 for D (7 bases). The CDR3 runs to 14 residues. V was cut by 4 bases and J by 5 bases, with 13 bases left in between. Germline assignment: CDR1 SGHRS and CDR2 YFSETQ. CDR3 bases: TGCGCCAGCAGCGGAGGGGGCCTCGAAAACATTCAGTACTTC. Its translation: CASSGGGLENIQYF.

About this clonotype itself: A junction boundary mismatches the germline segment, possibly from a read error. This CDR3 is CAVSGPDRAYNEQFF. The CDR3 nucleotides read TGTGCCGTCAGTGGCCCCGACAGGGCCTACAATGAGCAGTTCTTC. This sequence joins TRBV10-3 and TRBJ2-1, with 7 bases matching TRBD1. The length of the CDR3 is 15 residues. Germline values: CDR1 ENHRY, CDR2 SYGVKD.

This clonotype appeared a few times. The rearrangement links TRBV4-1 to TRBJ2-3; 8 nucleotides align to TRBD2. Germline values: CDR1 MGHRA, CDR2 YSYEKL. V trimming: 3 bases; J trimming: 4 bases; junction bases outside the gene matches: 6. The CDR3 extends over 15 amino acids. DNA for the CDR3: TGCGCCAGCAGCCAGACGACTAGCGTGGCAGATACGCAGTATTTT. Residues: CASSQTTSVADTQYF.

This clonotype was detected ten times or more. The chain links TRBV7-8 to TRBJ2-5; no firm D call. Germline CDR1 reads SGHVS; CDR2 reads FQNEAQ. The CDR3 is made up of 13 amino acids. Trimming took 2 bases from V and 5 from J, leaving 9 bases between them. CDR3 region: CASSLSRGETQYF. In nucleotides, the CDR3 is TGTGCCAGCAGCTTAAGCCGTGGGGAGACCCAGTACTTC.

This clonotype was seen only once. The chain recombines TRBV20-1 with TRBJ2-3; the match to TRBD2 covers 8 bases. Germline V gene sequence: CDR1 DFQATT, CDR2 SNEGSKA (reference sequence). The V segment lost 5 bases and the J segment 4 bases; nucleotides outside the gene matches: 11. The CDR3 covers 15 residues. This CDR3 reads CSASPREGRADTQYF. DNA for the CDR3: TGCAGTGCTTCTCCCCGGGAGGGCCGTGCAGATACGCAGTATTTT.

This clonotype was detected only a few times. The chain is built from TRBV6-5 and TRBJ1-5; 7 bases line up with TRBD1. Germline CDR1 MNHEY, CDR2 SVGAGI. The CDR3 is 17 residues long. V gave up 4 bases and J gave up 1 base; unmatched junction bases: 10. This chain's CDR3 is CASSLSPTGTSNQPQHF. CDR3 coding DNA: TGTGCCAGCAGTTTGAGTCCGACAGGGACAAGCAATCAGCCCCAGCATTTT.

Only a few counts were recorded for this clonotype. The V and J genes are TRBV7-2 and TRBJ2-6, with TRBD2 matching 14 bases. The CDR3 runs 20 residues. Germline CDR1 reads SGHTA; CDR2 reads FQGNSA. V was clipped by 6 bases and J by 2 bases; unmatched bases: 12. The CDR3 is CASRPNVGLAGGTGANVLTF. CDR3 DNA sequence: TGTGCCAGCAGACCTAACGTAGGACTAGCGGGAGGTACTGGGGCCAACGTCCTGACTTTC. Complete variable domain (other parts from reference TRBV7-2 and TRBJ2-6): GAGVSQSPSNKVTEKGKDVELRCDPISGHTALYWYRQSLGQGLEFLIYFQGNSAPDKSGLPSDRFSAERTGGSVSTLTIQRTQQEDSAVYLCASRPNVGLAGGTGANVLTFGAGSRLTVL.

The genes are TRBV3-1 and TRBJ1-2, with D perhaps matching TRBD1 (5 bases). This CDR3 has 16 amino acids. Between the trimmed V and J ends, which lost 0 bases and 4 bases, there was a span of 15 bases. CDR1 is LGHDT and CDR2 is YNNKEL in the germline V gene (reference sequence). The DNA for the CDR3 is TGTGCCAGCAGCCAAGATGCGTCCGGAAGGGGCTATGGCTACACCTTC. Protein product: CASSQDASGRGYGYTF. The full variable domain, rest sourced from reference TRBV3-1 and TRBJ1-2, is DTAVSQTPKYLVTQMGNDKSIKCEQNLGHDTMYWYKQDSKKFLKIMFSYNNKELIINETVPNRFSPKSPDKAHLNLHINSLELGDSAVYFCASSQDASGRGYGYTFGSGTRLTVV.

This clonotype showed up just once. In DNA form, the CDR3 reads TGTGCCAGCAGTTACTCTCCGGGGACTAATGAAAAACTGTTTTTT. Its translation: CASSYSPGTNEKLFF. V gene TRBV6-6 combines with J gene TRBJ1-4; no definite D call. Germline CDR1 reads MNHNY; CDR2 reads SVGAGI (reference sequence). Trimming removed 0 bases at V and 2 bases at J, with 7 bases between. The CDR3 spans 15 residues.

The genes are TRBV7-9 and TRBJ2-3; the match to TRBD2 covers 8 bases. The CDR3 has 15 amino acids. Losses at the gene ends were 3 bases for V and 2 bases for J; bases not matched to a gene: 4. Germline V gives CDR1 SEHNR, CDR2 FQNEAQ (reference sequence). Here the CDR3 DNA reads TGTGCCAGCAGCTTTTCCGGGAGGGCCACAGATACGCAGTATTTT. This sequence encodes CASSFSGRATDTQYF.